Listed here are 5 T cell receptor beta chains from one sample, sequenced in a study of Graves' ophthalmopathy and Graves' hyperthyroidism. Transcripts of RNA were the source for amplifying TCR beta CDR3 regions. First-round RT-PCR relied on HTBI primers, and a second-round multiplex PCR came next. Each CDR3 protein gets one entry after TCRdb re-called the multiplex PCR reads with MiXCR. The repertoire holds around 660,000 distinct CDR3 sequences, with more than 40% as singletons. Material: peripheral blood. These receptor sequences come from an adult man with Graves' ophthalmopathy.

In regard to this clonotype: The CDR3 does not close with the conserved phenylalanine or tryptophan, likely indicating a read error. This rearrangement joins TRBV2 to TRBJ1-5; D call uncertain. Germline values: CDR1 SNHLY, CDR2 FYNNEI. The CDR3 contains 15 residues. The germline V and J ends were trimmed by 3 bases and 0 bases, with 9 bases remaining between them. This CDR3 is CASSDSLISNQPQHL. The CDR3 DNA sequence: TGTGCCAGCAGTGACAGTCTAATTAGCAATCAGCCCCAGCATTTA.

This chain uses TRBV11-1 with TRBJ2-2; a weak D match, TRBD1 (6 bases). Germline CDR1 is SGHAT and CDR2 is FQDESV (reference sequence). The CDR3 has 15 amino acids. V lost 5 bases and J 1 base, leaving 11 bases between the germline ends. Written as DNA, the CDR3 is TGTGCCAGCAGCATTGGACAGATGAACACCGGGGAGCTGTTTTTT. It is translated as CASSIGQMNTGELFF.

The J gene is TRBJ2-7, the V gene TRBV7-3, with 8 bases aligning to TRBD2. The germline V gene has CDR1 SGHTA and CDR2 FQGTGA. J gave up 6 bases and V 5 bases, and 9 bases lay outside the gene matches. CDR3 length equals 14 residues. The DNA for the CDR3 is TGTGCCAGCAGCGTTGGACGGGAGGGCCCCGAGCAGTACTTC. Amino acids: CASSVGREGPEQYF.

This rearrangement joins TRBV7-9 to TRBJ1-4; the match to TRBD1 covers 7 bases. The V and J ends lost 5 bases and 3 bases, in that order; junction bases with no gene match: 3. The CDR3 consists of 14 residues. The germline gives CDR1 SEHNR, CDR2 FQNEAQ (reference sequence). CDR3 DNA sequence: TGTGCCAGCAGCGGGGGACAGTCTAATGAAAAACTGTTTTTT. Translated: CASSGGQSNEKLFF.

There are many counts of this clonotype. This chain connects TRBV27 to TRBJ2-5, with D perhaps given as TRBD1 or TRBD2 (5 bases each). The V gene's germline CDR1 is MNHEY and CDR2 SMNVEV (reference sequence). Trimming pared 8 bases from V and 5 bases from J, leaving 18 bases between. CDR3 length: 14 residues. CDR3 loop: CASRVQGRPETQYF. The CDR3 DNA is TGTGCCAGCCGAGTCCAGGGACGACCGGAGACCCAGTACTTC.